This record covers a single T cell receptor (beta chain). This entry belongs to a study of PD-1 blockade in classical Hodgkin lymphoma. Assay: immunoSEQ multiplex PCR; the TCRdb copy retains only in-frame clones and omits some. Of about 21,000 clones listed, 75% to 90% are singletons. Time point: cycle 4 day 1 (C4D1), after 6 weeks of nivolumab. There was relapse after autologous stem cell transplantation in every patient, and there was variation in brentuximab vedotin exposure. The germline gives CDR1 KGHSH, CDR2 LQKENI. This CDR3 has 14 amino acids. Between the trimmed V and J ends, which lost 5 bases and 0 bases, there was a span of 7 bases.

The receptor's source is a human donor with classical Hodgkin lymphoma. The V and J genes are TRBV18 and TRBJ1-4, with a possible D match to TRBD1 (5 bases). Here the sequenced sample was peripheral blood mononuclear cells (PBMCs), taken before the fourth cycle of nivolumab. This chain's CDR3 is CASSSTATNEKLFF. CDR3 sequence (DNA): TGTGCCAGCTCATCGACAGCAACTAATGAAAAACTGTTTTTT.